The 15 T cell receptor beta chains in this list originate from one sample, sequenced in a study of control samples from healthy donors and cancer patients. Clones were sequenced by immunoSEQ multiplex PCR, and TCRdb holds only the in-frame ones, with some missing. Here the sample spans 100,000 to 150,000 clones, 87% being singletons. Sequenced sample: blood. The source is a man aged 55 to 70 in good health.

The chain joins TRBV5-4 to TRBJ2-5; TRBD1 aligns across 8 bases. The CDR3 contains 14 residues. The V segment lost 2 bases and the J segment 5 bases; nucleotides outside the gene matches: 5. Looked up from germline, CDR1 is SGHNT and CDR2 is YYREEE (reference sequence). CDR3 protein: CASSFNRGFETQYF. The CDR3 DNA reads as TGTGCCAGCAGCTTTAACAGGGGGTTCGAGACCCAGTACTTC.

This chain joins TRBV19 and TRBJ2-3, with 8 bases identical to TRBD1. V was clipped by 7 bases and J by 6 bases; unmatched bases: 6. Germline CDR1 reads LNHDA; CDR2 reads SQIVND (reference sequence). CDR3 length: 13 residues. The CDR3 is CASTQGASDTQYF. CDR3 sequence (DNA): TGTGCCAGTACCCAGGGGGCTAGCGATACGCAGTATTTT.

The chain links TRBV7-9 to TRBJ2-3; D ambiguous. The CDR3 runs to 16 residues. V was shortened by 7 bases and J by 0 bases, with 17 bases between the two germline ends. The V gene's germline CDR1 is SEHNR and CDR2 FQNEAQ (reference sequence). CDR3 residues: CASTPRAGLSTDTQYF. CDR3 DNA sequence: TGTGCCAGCACCCCGAGAGCAGGTTTAAGCACAGATACGCAGTATTTT.

There are a few counts of this clone. The chain carries TRBV7-3 and TRBJ2-7; a weak D match, TRBD1 (6 bases). V was trimmed by 3 bases and J by 5 bases, leaving 11 bases between them. There are 13 residues in the CDR3. Germline-derived CDR1 and CDR2 are SGHTA and FQGTGA. CDR3 DNA sequence: TGTGCCAGCAGCTTCGGACAGTACGACGAGCAGTACTTC. The encoded protein is CASSFGQYDEQYF.

The chain couples TRBV7-2 to TRBJ2-5; D is perhaps TRBD2 (5 bases). The CDR3 spans 16 residues. V lost 1 base and J 2 bases, leaving 14 bases between the germline ends. The germline gives CDR1 SGHTA, CDR2 FQGNSA. The CDR3 protein is CASSLERLLGQETQYF. CDR3 bases: TGTGCCAGCAGCTTAGAGCGGCTCCTGGGGCAAGAGACCCAGTACTTC.

The chain employs TRBV28 and TRBJ1-2; no reliable D call. V was shortened by 6 bases and J by 4 bases, with 12 bases between the two germline ends. Germline values: CDR1 MDHEN, CDR2 SYDVKM. CDR3 length: 13 amino acids. The CDR3 region has the DNA TGTGCCAGCAGAGGTCAGCCCATCTATGGCTACACCTTC. Residues: CASRGQPIYGYTF.

The V call is TRBV4-1, the J call TRBJ1-3; D remains ambiguous. This CDR3 is built from 13 residues. Germline CDR1 is MGHRA and CDR2 is YSYEKL. The V end was cut by 0 bases, the J end by 5 bases, with 5 bases between. For the CDR3, the DNA is TGCGCCAGCAGCCAAGATGGAAGAAACACCATATATTTT. Its translation is CASSQDGRNTIYF.

This clone came up a few times. The chain uses TRBV3-1 (or the pseudogene TRBV3-2) and TRBJ1-6, with D tentatively TRBD1 (5 bases). CDR3 length: 15 residues. The germline gives CDR1 LGHDT, CDR2 YNNKEL (reference sequence). V lost 0 bases and J 11 bases, leaving 14 bases between the germline ends. CDR3 sequence (DNA): TGTGCCAGCAGCCAAGAATTCACAGGAGGGACACCCCTCCACTTT. Its translation: CASSQEFTGGTPLHF.

This chain links TRBV21-1 with TRBJ2-7; the D call of TRBD1 is as the table states it, not checked on the DNA. TRBV21-1 is reported as a pseudogene. The CDR3 runs 13 residues. The chain's CDR3 is CASSKSRGYEQYF. The CDR3 DNA is TGTGCCAGCAGCAAATCTAGGGGCTACGAGCAGTACTTC.

V usage is TRBV6-5 and J usage is TRBJ1-2; D unclear. This CDR3 is built from 14 residues. Trimming removed 5 bases from V and 8 bases from J, with 18 bases in between. Germline V gene sequence: CDR1 MNHEY, CDR2 SVGAGI. The DNA of the CDR3 is TGTGCCAGCAGTCCACAGTCCCAAGTACAGGGCTACACCTTC. This translates into CASSPQSQVQGYTF.

The chain has TRBV24-1 and TRBJ2-3; D gene uncertain. The CDR3 is 13 residues long. V lost 7 bases and J lost 3, with 10 bases in between. Germline assignment: CDR1 KGHDR and CDR2 SFDVKD. In DNA form, the CDR3 reads TGTGCCACCAGGAGCATAGGTACAGATACGCAGTATTTT. Its protein is CATRSIGTDTQYF.

The chain has TRBV3-1 (or the pseudogene TRBV3-2) and TRBJ2-7; D perhaps matches TRBD1 (5 bases). The CDR3 loop spans 14 amino acids. Trimming shortened V by 3 bases and J by 2 bases, and 11 bases separated the two germline ends. Germline lookup yields CDR1 LGHDT and CDR2 YNNKEL (reference sequence). This CDR3 reads CASSHLTQAYEQYF. The CDR3 DNA is TGTGCCAGCAGCCATTTGACACAGGCCTACGAGCAGTACTTC.

The rearrangement uses TRBV5-1 and TRBJ2-2; D may be TRBD1 or TRBD2 (5 bases each). Trimming took 0 bases from V and 7 from J, leaving 13 bases between them. Germline lookup yields CDR1 SGHRS and CDR2 YFSETQ. This CDR3 contains 15 residues. The CDR3 DNA follows: TGCGCCAGCAGCTTGGGGGGGACCCACGGCGGGGAGCTGTTTTTT. This translates into CASSLGGTHGGELFF.

This chain connects TRBV5-1 to TRBJ1-2, with D unresolved. Trimming left V 4 bases short and J 0 bases short, with 10 bases between. Germline assignment: CDR1 SGHRS and CDR2 YFSETQ. The CDR3 consists of 14 residues. The CDR3 DNA reads TGCGCCAGCAGCCTGACATTAGCTAACTATGGCTACACCTTC. It encodes CASSLTLANYGYTF.

This sequence joins TRBV7-3 and TRBJ1-1; D is possibly TRBD1 (5 bases). V was pared by 5 bases and J by 4 bases, with 14 bases between. The germline CDR1 and CDR2 sequences are SGHTA and FQGTGA. This CDR3 is 14 amino acids long. DNA of the CDR3: TGTGCCAGCAGCGCATATTCAGGGATCACTGAAGCTTTCTTT. The encoded protein is CASSAYSGITEAFF.